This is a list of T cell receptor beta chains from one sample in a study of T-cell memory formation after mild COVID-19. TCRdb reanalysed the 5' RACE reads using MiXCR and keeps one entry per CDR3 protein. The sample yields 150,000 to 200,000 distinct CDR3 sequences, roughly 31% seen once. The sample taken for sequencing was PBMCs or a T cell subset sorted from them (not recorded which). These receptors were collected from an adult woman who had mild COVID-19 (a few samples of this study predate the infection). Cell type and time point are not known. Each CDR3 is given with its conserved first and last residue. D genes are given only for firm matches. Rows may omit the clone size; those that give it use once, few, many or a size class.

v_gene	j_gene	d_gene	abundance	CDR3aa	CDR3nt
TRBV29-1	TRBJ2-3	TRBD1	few	CSVVVGTGGSVQYF	TGCAGCGTTGTGGTGGGGACAGGGGGCTCGGTGCAGTATTTT
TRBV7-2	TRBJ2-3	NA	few	CASSLGSVRGDTQYF	TGTGCCAGCAGCTTAGGATCGGTCCGAGGAGATACGCAGTATTTT
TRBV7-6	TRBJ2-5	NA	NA	CASSSLRQETQYF	TGTGCCAGCAGCTCCCTTCGGCAAGAGACCCAGTACTTC
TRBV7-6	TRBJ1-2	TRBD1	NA	CASSPSPSRTGVYGYTF	TGTGCCAGCAGCCCTAGCCCCTCACGGACAGGAGTTTATGGCTACACCTTC
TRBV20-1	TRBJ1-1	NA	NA	CSASSFGPTVEAFF	TGCAGTGCTAGTTCCTTTGGCCCGACGGTTGAAGCTTTCTTT
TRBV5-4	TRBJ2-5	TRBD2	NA	CASSPFGLAGGETQYF	TGTGCCAGCAGCCCGTTTGGACTAGCGGGAGGAGAGACCCAGTACTTC
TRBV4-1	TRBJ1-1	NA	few	CASSQDPRAKGTEAFF	TGCGCCAGCAGCCAAGATCCTAGGGCGAAGGGGACTGAAGCTTTCTTT
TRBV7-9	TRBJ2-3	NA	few	CASSLGPEDTQYF	TGTGCCAGCAGCTTAGGACCGGAAGATACGCAGTATTTT
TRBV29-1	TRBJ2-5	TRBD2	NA	CSVEVGGGRATETQYF	TGCAGCGTTGAAGTTGGGGGCGGGAGGGCCACAGAGACCCAGTACTTC
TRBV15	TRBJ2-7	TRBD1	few	CATSRVTGGLYEQYF	TGTGCCACCAGCAGGGTAACAGGGGGGCTCTACGAGCAGTACTTC
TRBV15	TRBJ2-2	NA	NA	CATSRGWGLTTGELFF	TGTGCCACCAGCAGAGGATGGGGACTTACCACCGGGGAGCTGTTTTTT
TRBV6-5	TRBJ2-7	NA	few	CASKTRGYEQYF	TGTGCCAGCAAAACACGGGGCTACGAGCAGTACTTC
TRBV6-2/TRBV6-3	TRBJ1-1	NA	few	CASSYDRMTEAFF	TGTGCCAGCAGTTATGACAGGATGACTGAAGCTTTCTTT
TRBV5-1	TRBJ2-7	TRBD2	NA	CASSLGGGLYEQYF	TGCGCCAGCAGCTTGGGGGGAGGGTTATACGAGCAGTACTTC
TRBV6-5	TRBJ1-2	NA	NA	CATVAGGFGGYTF	TGTGCCACCGTTGCGGGGGGCTTTGGGGGCTACACCTTC
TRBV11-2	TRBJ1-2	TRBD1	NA	CASSLSRTGDGYTF	TGTGCCAGCAGCCTGTCGCGGACAGGGGATGGCTACACCTTC
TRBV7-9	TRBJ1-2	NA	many	CASSLQEPIIGYTF	TGTGCCAGCAGCTTACAGGAGCCTATAATTGGCTACACCTTC
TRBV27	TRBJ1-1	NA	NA	CASSLKEGSWRTEAFF	TGTGCCAGCAGTTTAAAGGAGGGAAGTTGGAGAACTGAAGCTTTCTTT
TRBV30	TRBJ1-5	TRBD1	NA	CAWSAQGTSNQPQHF	TGTGCCTGGAGCGCACAGGGGACAAGCAATCAGCCCCAGCATTTT
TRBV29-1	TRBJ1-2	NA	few	CSVELARYGYTF	TGCAGCGTTGAGCTAGCAAGATATGGCTACACCTTC
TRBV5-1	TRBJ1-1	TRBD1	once	CASSLRQGAKNTEAFF	TGCGCCAGCAGCTTGAGACAGGGGGCTAAGAACACTGAAGCTTTCTTT
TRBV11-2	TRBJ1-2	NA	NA	CASSTRVGGYTF	TGTGCCAGCAGCACCAGGGTGGGCGGCTACACCTTC
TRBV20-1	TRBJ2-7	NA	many	CSARSQEGGYEQYF	TGCAGTGCTAGAAGTCAAGAGGGGGGCTACGAGCAGTACTTC
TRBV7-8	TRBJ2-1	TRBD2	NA	CASSLQLAGGQNEQFF	TGTGCCAGCAGCCTGCAACTAGCGGGGGGTCAGAATGAGCAGTTCTTC
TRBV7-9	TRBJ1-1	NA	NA	CASSLGLPGHSNTEAFF	TGTGCCAGCAGCTTGGGACTCCCCGGGCACTCGAACACTGAAGCTTTCTTT
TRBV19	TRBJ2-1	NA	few	CASSIGGLDFNEQFF	TGTGCCAGTAGTATCGGTGGATTAGATTTCAATGAGCAGTTCTTC
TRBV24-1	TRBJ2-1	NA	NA	CATSDFVQGNEQFF	TGTGCCACCAGTGATTTTGTTCAGGGGAATGAGCAGTTCTTC
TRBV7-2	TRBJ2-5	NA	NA	CASSQGYQETQYF	TGTGCCAGCAGTCAGGGGTACCAAGAGACCCAGTACTTC
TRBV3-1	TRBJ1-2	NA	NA	CASSLGPFYGYTF	TGTGCCAGCAGCCTGGGACCGTTCTATGGCTACACCTTC
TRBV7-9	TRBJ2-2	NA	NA	CASSLGTSSGELFF	TGTGCCAGCAGCTTAGGTACTAGCTCCGGGGAGCTGTTTTTT
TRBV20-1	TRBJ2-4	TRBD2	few	CSARVSSGGPGNIQYF	TGCAGTGCTAGAGTTAGTAGCGGGGGCCCGGGAAACATTCAGTACTTC
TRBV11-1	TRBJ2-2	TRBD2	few	CASSSTSGRAGELFF	TGTGCCAGCAGCTCTACTAGCGGGAGGGCCGGGGAGCTGTTTTTT
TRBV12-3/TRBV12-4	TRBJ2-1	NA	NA	CASRPTGPGFNEQFF	TGTGCCAGCAGACCAACAGGACCCGGCTTCAATGAGCAGTTCTTC
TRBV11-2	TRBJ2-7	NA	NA	CASSLGTVAGRHYEQYF	TGTGCCAGCAGCTTAGGCACGGTTGCGGGTCGGCACTACGAGCAGTACTTC
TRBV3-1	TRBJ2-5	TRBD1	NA	CASKLRDSQETQYF	TGTGCCAGCAAGCTCCGGGACAGTCAAGAGACCCAGTACTTC
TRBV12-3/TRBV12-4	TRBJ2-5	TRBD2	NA	CASSATSGRGGETQYF	TGTGCCAGCAGTGCCACTAGCGGGAGGGGGGGGGAGACCCAGTACTTC
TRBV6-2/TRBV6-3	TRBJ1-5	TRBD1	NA	CASSYPTGDPYSNQPQHF	TGTGCCAGCAGTTATCCGACAGGGGACCCATATAGCAATCAGCCCCAGCATTTT
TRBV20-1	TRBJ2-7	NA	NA	CSARDMQGAYEQYF	TGCAGTGCTAGAGATATGCAGGGAGCCTACGAGCAGTACTTC
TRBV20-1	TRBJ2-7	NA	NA	CSAALQRNPYEQYF	TGCAGTGCAGCCCTACAGCGGAATCCTTACGAGCAGTACTTC
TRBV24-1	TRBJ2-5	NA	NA	CATSDPGTAETQYF	TGTGCCACCAGTGATCCTGGGACCGCAGAGACCCAGTACTTC
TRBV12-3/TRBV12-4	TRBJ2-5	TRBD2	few	CASSTSGGAETQYF	TGTGCCAGCAGTACCAGCGGGGGGGCAGAGACCCAGTACTTC
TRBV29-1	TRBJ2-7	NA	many	CSASGGILREQYF	TGCAGCGCCTCGGGCGGGATTCTACGCGAGCAGTACTTC
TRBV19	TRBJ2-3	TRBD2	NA	CASRKAGGSDTQYF	TGTGCCAGTAGGAAAGCGGGAGGGTCAGATACGCAGTATTTT
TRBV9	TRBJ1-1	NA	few	CASSVGDPGTEAFF	TGTGCCAGCAGCGTAGGAGATCCGGGGACTGAAGCTTTCTTT
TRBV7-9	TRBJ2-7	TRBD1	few	CASRPDRRQNKPYSYEQYF	TGTGCCAGTAGGCCGGACAGGCGGCAGAACAAGCCCTACTCCTACGAGCAGTACTTC
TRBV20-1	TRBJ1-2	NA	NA	CSAYRVLRGGYTF	TGCAGTGCTTACAGGGTGCTTCGTGGTGGCTACACCTTC
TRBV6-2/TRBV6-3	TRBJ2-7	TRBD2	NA	CASRPASGAGYEQYF	TGTGCCAGCAGACCCGCGAGCGGGGCCGGCTACGAGCAGTACTTC
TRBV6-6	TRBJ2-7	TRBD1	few	CASSYSGQGSYEQYF	TGTGCCAGCAGTTACTCGGGACAGGGGTCCTACGAGCAGTACTTC
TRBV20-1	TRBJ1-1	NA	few	CSARGMQGPTEAFF	TGCAGTGCTAGAGGGATGCAGGGTCCAACTGAAGCTTTCTTT
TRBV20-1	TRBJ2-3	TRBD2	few	CSARDVGTSGGAGTQYF	TGCAGTGCTAGAGACGTTGGGACTAGCGGGGGCGCGGGTACGCAGTATTTT
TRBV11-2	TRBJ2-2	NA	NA	CASSLVGPPGELFF	TGTGCCAGCAGCTTAGTGGGCCCCCCCGGGGAGCTGTTTTTT
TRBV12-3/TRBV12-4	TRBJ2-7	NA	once	CASSFSLDRSSYEQYF	TGTGCCAGCAGTTTTTCTCTCGACAGGAGCTCCTACGAGCAGTACTTC